The rows below give T cell receptor beta chains drawn from one sample of a study of cytomegalovirus exposure and HLA in healthy donors. TCRdb keeps only in-frame clones here, not all; method: immunoSEQ multiplex PCR. The repertoire has fewer than 200,000 clones, 68% of them found once; the top ten carry 4.5%. Source material: PBMCs. All receptors come from a young woman in good health and CMV-seropositive. Both conserved end residues are part of each CDR3. D genes are given only for firm matches. Only some rows state a clone size, as once, few, many or a class for expanded clones.

clone size	V gene	J gene	CDR3 length	D gene	CDR3 protein	CDR3 DNA
once	TRBV27	TRBJ1-2	15	TRBD1	CASSPAGGPFYGYTF	TGTGCCAGCAGTCCCGCAGGGGGCCCTTTCTATGGCTACACCTTC
.	TRBV27	TRBJ1-5	15	TRBD1	CASSPGGSFNQPQHF	TGTGCCAGCTCCCCAGGGGGCTCTTTTAATCAGCCCCAGCATTTT
.	TRBV29-1	TRBJ2-1	14	TRBD2	CSSSTSGNPNEQFF	TGCAGCTCTTCTACTAGCGGGAACCCCAATGAGCAGTTCTTC
.	TRBV5-1	TRBJ2-7	13	TRBD1	CASSSGDRAEQYF	TGCGCCAGCAGCTCAGGGGACAGGGCCGAGCAGTACTTC
.	TRBV5-1	TRBJ2-7	15	.	CASSRQSGIAYEQYF	TGCGCCAGCAGCCGCCAGTCGGGGATCGCCTACGAGCAGTACTTC
.	TRBV5-1	TRBJ2-7	14	.	CASSLFSGPYEQYF	TGCGCCAGCAGCTTGTTCAGCGGACCCTACGAGCAGTACTTC
few	TRBV7-2	TRBJ2-1	12	.	CASSSLIEQQFF	TGTGCCAGCAGCTCTCTTATCGAGCAGCAGTTCTTC
.	TRBV6-4	TRBJ2-2	15	.	CASSAETSSTGELFF	TGTGCCAGCAGCGCGGAAACCTCCTCCACCGGGGAGCTGTTTTTT
few	TRBV4-3	TRBJ2-5	18	TRBD2	CASSQALWGGGDQETQYF	TGCGCCAGCAGCCAAGCCCTATGGGGCGGGGGAGACCAAGAGACCCAGTACTTC
once	TRBV6-5	TRBJ1-1	14	.	CASMVGGVNTEAFF	TGTGCCAGCATGGTGGGGGGTGTGAACACTGAAGCTTTCTTT
.	TRBV13	TRBJ2-1	18	.	CASSSQGVAGQPYNEQFF	TGTGCCAGCAGCTCTCAGGGGGTAGCGGGACAACCCTACAATGAGCAGTTCTTC
.	TRBV10-3	TRBJ2-1	11	.	CAIQKKDEQFF	TGTGCCATCCAGAAAAAAGATGAGCAGTTCTTC
.	TRBV5-5	TRBJ2-7	15	TRBD1	CASSPSGTGGYEQYF	TGTGCCAGCAGCCCGTCGGGGACAGGAGGCTACGAGCAGTACTTC
.	TRBV7-2	TRBJ2-7	15	TRBD2	CASSSLSGSSYEQYF	TGTGCCAGCAGCTCTCTTAGCGGGAGCTCCTACGAGCAGTACTTC
.	TRBV15	TRBJ2-3	16	TRBD2	CATRNLAGVSKDTQYF	TGTGCCACCAGAAATCTAGCGGGGGTTAGTAAAGATACGCAGTATTTT
.	TRBV18	TRBJ2-7	14	TRBD1	CASSRRGQDYEQYF	TGTGCCAGCTCACGGCGGGGACAGGACTACGAGCAGTACTTC
.	TRBV18	TRBJ1-3	15	.	CASSVDRWSGNTIYF	TGTGCCAGCTCAGTAGACAGGTGGAGTGGAAACACCATATATTTT
.	TRBV29-1	TRBJ2-7	11	.	CSVSVIYEQYF	TGCAGCGTTTCAGTGATCTACGAGCAGTACTTC